A selection of T cell receptor beta chains follows, all from one sample in a study of T cells in Graves' hyperthyroidism and ophthalmopathy. One entry per CDR3 protein, called by TCRdb with MiXCR from the multiplex PCR reads. The sample has around 520,000 distinct CDR3 sequences, roughly 25% seen once. The sample consisted of blood. The receptor set was obtained from a young woman with Graves' ophthalmopathy. The CDR3 runs from the conserved cysteine through the conserved F or W. The D gene is left open where the match is weak. Expanded clones get a size class; other rows say once, few or many, or leave the size out.

TRBD1,NA,TRBJ2-1,16,TRBV24-1,TGTGTCACCAGTGGAGCCGGGACAGGGGATTCAAATGAGCAGTTCTTC,CVTSGAGTGDSNEQFF
TRBD1,many,TRBJ1-1,14,TRBV2,TGTGCCAGCGAATCACAGGGGGCGTCAACTGAAGCTTTCTTT,CASESQGASTEAFF
NA,NA,TRBJ1-5,13,TRBV6-1,TGTGCCAGCAGTGATCCAGGGCTTCAGCCCCAGCATTTT,CASSDPGLQPQHF
TRBD1,few,TRBJ1-1,13,TRBV30,TGTGCCTGGAGTGTGGGGACAGGTGCTGAAGCTTTCTTT,CAWSVGTGAEAFF
NA,many,TRBJ1-1,14,TRBV5-1,TGCGCCAGCAGCTTGGAGGGAAGGGGCACTGAAGCTTTCTTT,CASSLEGRGTEAFF
NA,many,TRBJ1-5,13,TRBV4-3,TGCGCCAGCAGCCAAGACGAGGTTCAGCCCCAGCATTTT,CASSQDEVQPQHF
NA,many,TRBJ2-2,14,TRBV7-9,TGTGCCAGCAGCTTTGACAAGAACACCGGGGAGCTGTTTTTT,CASSFDKNTGELFF
TRBD1,many,TRBJ2-7,13,TRBV7-3,TGTGCCAGCAGCGAAGGACAGGGGGGCGAGCAGTACTTC,CASSEGQGGEQYF
NA,many,TRBJ1-1,13,TRBV19,TGTGCCAGCAGTATACAGGAAAACACTGAAGCTTTCTTT,CASSIQENTEAFF
NA,NA,TRBJ2-7,16,TRBV29-1,TGCAGCGTTGAAGATCCGACCAGGAGGGGCCCCTACGAGCAGTACTTC,CSVEDPTRRGPYEQYF
NA,NA,TRBJ1-2,14,TRBV19,TGTGCCAGTAGTATAGACCTCCGGCGGCATGGCTACACCTTC,CASSIDLRRHGYTF
TRBD1,few,TRBJ1-2,16,TRBV6-1,TGTGCCAGCAGGTTGACAGGGGGCGCGACGATACATGGCTACACCTTC,CASRLTGGATIHGYTF
TRBD1,many,TRBJ2-7,16,TRBV19,TGTGCCAGTAGTACCAACGGACAGGTAGGCAACTACGAGCAGTACTTC,CASSTNGQVGNYEQYF
NA,few,TRBJ2-2,19,TRBV4-1,TGCGCCAGCAGCAGAAGTGGCTTCCGTAGAACTTTGAACACCGGGGAGCTGTTTTTT,CASSRSGFRRTLNTGELFF
TRBD1,many,TRBJ2-7,13,TRBV3-1,TGTGCCAGCAGCCAAGGGGACAGTCCCGAGCAGTACTTC,CASSQGDSPEQYF
TRBD1,once,TRBJ1-1,15,TRBV6-1,TGTGCCAGCCGGACGACAGGGGGCCCTGACGCTGAAGCTTTCTTT,CASRTTGGPDAEAFF
NA,few,TRBJ2-2,15,TRBV3-1,TGTGCCAGCAGCCAAGCCACAGGGTCTGGTGGGGAGCTGTTTTTT,CASSQATGSGGELFF
NA,NA,TRBJ1-2,15,TRBV15,TGTGCCACCAGCAGAGGGGGGAGCCCTAACTATGGCTGCACCTTC,CATSRGGSPNYGCTF
NA,many,TRBJ2-5,15,TRBV11-2,TGTGCCAGCAGCTTGGCACCGGGGAGTCGAGAGACCCAGTACTTC,CASSLAPGSRETQYF
NA,many,TRBJ1-2,16,TRBV27,TGTGCCAGCCTTCCGCAGTACACTCGATATTTATATGGCTACACCTTC,CASLPQYTRYLYGYTF
TRBD1,NA,TRBJ1-1,13,TRBV20-1,TGCAGTGCTCCTCCCCCAGGGGGGACTGAAGCTTTCTTT,CSAPPPGGTEAFF
NA,many,TRBJ1-2,13,TRBV3-1,TGTGCCAGCAGCCAAGATTCAGGGAGTGGCTACACCTTC,CASSQDSGSGYTF
NA,many,TRBJ1-2,13,TRBV12-3/TRBV12-4,TGTGCCAGCAGGCCAACACACAACTATGGCTACACCTTC,CASRPTHNYGYTF
TRBD1,many,TRBJ2-7,13,TRBV6-1,TGTGCCAGCGGGGGACAGGGGTCCTACGAGCAGTACTTC,CASGGQGSYEQYF
TRBD1,NA,TRBJ1-2,14,TRBV10-1,TGCGCCAGCAGGGACAGGGGACATAACTATGGCTACACCTTC,CASRDRGHNYGYTF
NA,NA,TRBJ2-5,16,TRBV27,TGTGCCAGCAGTTTTCGGATAGGGGTAATCCAAGAGACCCAGTACTTC,CASSFRIGVIQETQYF
NA,many,TRBJ1-1,13,TRBV7-9,TGTGCCAGCAGCTTAACCGAGCGGGCTGAAGCTTTCTTT,CASSLTERAEAFF
NA,many,TRBJ1-1,12,TRBV20-1,TGCAGTGCCGCGGAGGGCTTCACTGAAGCTTTCTTT,CSAAEGFTEAFF
NA,NA,TRBJ2-5,15,TRBV6-2/TRBV6-3,TGTGCCAGCAGACCCTTTTCGGGGCACCAAGAGACCCAGTACTTC,CASRPFSGHQETQYF
TRBD1,many,TRBJ2-2,15,TRBV24-1,TGTGCCTCCCGAGGCGGGACAGGCCGAACCGGGGAGCTGTTTTTT,CASRGGTGRTGELFF
NA,many,TRBJ1-1,13,TRBV20-1,TGCAGTGCTAGTGGTGGAGAGAACACTGAAGCTTTCTTT,CSASGGENTEAFF
NA,many,TRBJ2-7,10,TRBV20-1,TGCAGTGCTAGAGGGAACGAGCAGTACTTC,CSARGNEQYF
TRBD2,few,TRBJ2-2,15,TRBV12-3/TRBV12-4,TGTGCCAGCAGTTTTCTAGCGGGGCCGACCGGGGAGCTGTTTTTT,CASSFLAGPTGELFF
TRBD2,NA,TRBJ2-2,17,TRBV6-2/TRBV6-3,TGTGCCAGCGCGGCTAGCGGGTTCCGAAAGACCACCGGGGAGCTGTTTTTT,CASAASGFRKTTGELFF
NA,few,TRBJ2-4,17,TRBV20-1,TGCAGTGCTAGAGACGTAGGGGGGGGCTTGAAGAGAAACATTCAGTACTTC,CSARDVGGGLKRNIQYF
NA,NA,TRBJ2-7,14,TRBV12-3/TRBV12-4,TGTGCCAGCAGTTTGGGCGGAAGGATCACTGAGCAGTACTTC,CASSLGGRITEQYF
TRBD1,NA,TRBJ2-7,14,TRBV19,TGTGCCAGTAGTATAAAGGGGGCCGGGTACGAGCAGTACTTC,CASSIKGAGYEQYF
NA,many,TRBJ2-5,13,TRBV15,TGTGCCACCAGTGATGGAGGACAAGAGACCCAGTACTTC,CATSDGGQETQYF
TRBD2,many,TRBJ2-7,14,TRBV27,TGTGCCAGCAGTTTACGGGGGGATCCCTACGAGCAGTACTTC,CASSLRGDPYEQYF
NA,many,TRBJ1-5,15,TRBV5-6,TGTGCCAGCAGCTTGACAGGTCTGGGCAATCAGCCCCAGCATTTT,CASSLTGLGNQPQHF
NA,many,TRBJ1-1,16,TRBV27,TGTGCCAGCAGGAAAGCGGACAGCTTAATGAACACTGAAGCTTTCTTT,CASRKADSLMNTEAFF
TRBD1,few,TRBJ1-2,14,TRBV20-1,TGCAGTGCCAAGATGACAGGGGACAACTATGGCTACACCTTC,CSAKMTGDNYGYTF
NA,few,TRBJ1-2,13,TRBV5-5,TGTGCCAGCAGCAGGGACATTAACTATGGCTACACCTTC,CASSRDINYGYTF
NA,NA,TRBJ2-2,13,TRBV12-3/TRBV12-4,TGTGCCACGCAGGGGTGGTACACCGGGGAGCTGTTTTTT,CATQGWYTGELFF
TRBD1,NA,TRBJ1-3,16,TRBV5-1,TGCGCCAGCAGCTTACAGGGGGCAGTCGGGGGAAACACCATATATTTT,CASSLQGAVGGNTIYF
NA,many,TRBJ2-7,15,TRBV6-1,TGTGCCAGCACCCAGAGGGTGAGGACTACCTACGAGCAGTACTTC,CASTQRVRTTYEQYF